These T cell receptor beta chains were read from a single sample in a study of blood T cell repertoires in COVID-19. The assay was immunoSEQ multiplex PCR, and TCRdb's table has in-frame clones only and misses some. Of some 110,000 clones detected, about 91% appear once; the ten largest clones hold roughly 6%. The specimen sequenced was peripheral blood. The receptors derive from a human donor in a cohort sampled during active COVID-19. Each CDR3 is given with its conserved first and last residue. D genes are given only for firm matches. Size tells how often a clone was seen (once, few, many) or the class of an expanded clone, and some rows leave it out.

d_call,j_call,clone_size,v_call,cdr3_nt,cdr3_aa
TRBD1,TRBJ1-5,NA,TRBV3-1/TRBV3-2,TGTGCCAGCAGCCAAGAGGGCGGGACAGGGGGACTCAATCAGCCCCAGCATTTT,CASSQEGGTGGLNQPQHF
NA,TRBJ2-1,NA,TRBV15,TGTGCCACCAGCTGGAGGGACAGAGGCTACAATGAGCAGTTCTTC,CATSWRDRGYNEQFF
NA,TRBJ2-3,NA,TRBV5-1,TGCGCCAGCAGCCCGGAGGGTGGCGCATTCGGAGATACGCAGTATTTT,CASSPEGGAFGDTQYF
TRBD2,TRBJ2-1,NA,TRBV13,TGTGCCAGCAGCTTAGTTATTGGCGGACTAGCCGATCATTTCTCCTACAATGAGCAGTTCTTC,CASSLVIGGLADHFSYNEQFF
NA,TRBJ2-3,NA,TRBV3-1/TRBV3-2,TGTGCCAGCAGCCAAGATAGAGCGGGCACAGATACGCAGTATTTT,CASSQDRAGTDTQYF
NA,TRBJ2-7,NA,TRBV30,TGTGCCTGGAAGGGAGAGGATACCACGTACGAGCAGTACTTC,CAWKGEDTTYEQYF
TRBD2,TRBJ2-4,NA,TRBV19,TGTGCCAGTAGTATATACCCTAGCGGGACTCCTCTAGCCAAAAACATTCAGTACTTC,CASSIYPSGTPLAKNIQYF
NA,TRBJ2-3,NA,TRBV19,TGTGCCAGTAGTATCGGGATACGCGGGCGGGGTACGCAGTATTTT,CASSIGIRGRGTQYF
NA,TRBJ1-1,NA,TRBV30,TGTGCCTGGAGTGTACTAGACGGGAAAGCTTTCTTT,CAWSVLDGKAFF
TRBD1,TRBJ1-2,NA,TRBV6-5,TGTGCCAGCAGGGGGGACAGGGGGCGGGGCTATGGCTACACCTTC,CASRGDRGRGYGYTF
TRBD1,TRBJ2-1,NA,TRBV19,TGTGCCAGTAGGGGACAGGTTTACAATGAGCAGTTCTTC,CASRGQVYNEQFF
TRBD1,TRBJ1-2,NA,TRBV5-6,TGTGCCAGCAGCCCTGGGACAGGATCCTTCTATGGCTACACCTTC,CASSPGTGSFYGYTF
NA,TRBJ1-1,NA,TRBV28,TGTGCCAGCAGTCCCTCATGGGGGGGAAACACTGAAGCTTTCTTT,CASSPSWGGNTEAFF
NA,TRBJ2-5,NA,TRBV5-1,TGCGCCAGCATCTCTTCCGGGACAGCCGGGAGTACCCAGTACTTC,CASISSGTAGSTQYF
NA,TRBJ1-1,NA,TRBV7-9,TGTGCCAGCAGCTTAGGCTCAACAGAATCTACGACTGAAGCTTTCTTT,CASSLGSTESTTEAFF
NA,TRBJ1-6,NA,TRBV11-2,TGTGCCAGCAGCTTAGTAATTGGCGGGTTGTATTCACCCCTCCACTTT,CASSLVIGGLYSPLHF
NA,TRBJ2-6,NA,TRBV19,TGTGCCAGTAATACACCGGCGGCGGGGGCCAACGTCCTGACTTTC,CASNTPAAGANVLTF
TRBD1,TRBJ1-6,NA,TRBV28,TGTGCCAGCAGTTCTATTGGGACAGGGAATAATTCACCCCTCCACTTT,CASSSIGTGNNSPLHF
TRBD2,TRBJ2-1,once,TRBV5-1,TGCGCCAGCAGCTTTGACGGGGGGGCCTACAATGAGCAGTTCTTC,CASSFDGGAYNEQFF
NA,TRBJ2-2,NA,TRBV5-1,TGCGCCACATCCACTGGACAGAACACCGGGGAGCTGTTTTTT,CATSTGQNTGELFF
NA,TRBJ2-7,few,TRBV4-2,TGTGCCAGCAGCTACGCGGGACTCGAGCAGTACTTC,CASSYAGLEQYF
NA,TRBJ2-7,NA,TRBV27,TGTGCCAGCAGTTACAGCAGCTCCTACGAGCAGTACTTC,CASSYSSSYEQYF
NA,TRBJ2-3,NA,TRBV6-6,TGTGCCAGCAACTTGAATCCTAGCACAGATACGCAGTATTTT,CASNLNPSTDTQYF
TRBD2,TRBJ2-3,NA,TRBV30,TGTGCCTGGAGTGTAAGTAGGACTAGCGGGCAAGCAGATACGCAGTATTTT,CAWSVSRTSGQADTQYF
TRBD2,TRBJ2-2,few,TRBV5-1,TGCGCCAGCAGCCTCAACCGGACTAGCGGGAGGGCCGCGGAGCTGTTTTTT,CASSLNRTSGRAAELFF
NA,TRBJ1-5,NA,TRBV4-2,TGTGCCAGCAGCCAAGATTTGAGTTTAGGGGGCAATCAGCCCCAGCATTTT,CASSQDLSLGGNQPQHF
TRBD1,TRBJ1-1,NA,TRBV13,TGCGCCAGCAGCACTAACAGGGGCAGCACTGAAGCTTTCTTT,CASSTNRGSTEAFF
TRBD2,TRBJ2-1,NA,TRBV2,TGTGCCAGCCGGGCCCGCGGGGGGAATGAGCAGTTCTTC,CASRARGGNEQFF
TRBD2,TRBJ2-7,NA,TRBV3-1/TRBV3-2,TGTACCAGCGGACTAGGCACCTACGAGCAGTACTTC,CTSGLGTYEQYF
TRBD1,TRBJ2-7,NA,TRBV7-9,TGTGCCAGCAGAAAACCGGGACAGGGGAACGAGCAGTACTTC,CASRKPGQGNEQYF
NA,TRBJ2-7,NA,TRBV4-1,TGCGCCAGCAGCCAACTAAGGCACGGAGACTACGAGCAGTACTTC,CASSQLRHGDYEQYF
TRBD2,TRBJ2-1,NA,TRBV29-1,TGCAGCGTTGAAGGTGCGCGGGGGGATGAGCAGTTCTTC,CSVEGARGDEQFF
NA,TRBJ2-3,NA,TRBV27,TGTGCCAGCGCAAAACGACTACTCACAGATACGCAGTATTTT,CASAKRLLTDTQYF
TRBD1,TRBJ1-2,NA,TRBV4-3,TGCGCCAGCAGCCAAAGTCGGACAGGGATCTATGGCTACACCTTC,CASSQSRTGIYGYTF
NA,TRBJ1-1,NA,TRBV27,TGTGCCAGCAGTTTCGGGAGGGGGAACACTGAAGCTTTCTTT,CASSFGRGNTEAFF
NA,TRBJ1-5,NA,TRBV19,TGTGCCAGTAGTATCGCGGTCCTAGGCAGTCAGCCCCAGCATTTT,CASSIAVLGSQPQHF
NA,TRBJ2-1,NA,TRBV27,TGTGCCAGCAGCCCCTTCTTACAGGGCCTCAATGAGCAGTTCTTC,CASSPFLQGLNEQFF
NA,TRBJ1-5,NA,TRBV7-2,TGTGCCAGCAGCTTAGGCAGTAAGGGGAATCAGCCCCAGCATTTT,CASSLGSKGNQPQHF
NA,TRBJ1-1,NA,TRBV5-6,TGTGCCAGCAGCGCCTGGGAAGGGGCTGAAGCTTTCTTT,CASSAWEGAEAFF
NA,TRBJ2-5,NA,TRBV21-1,TGTGCCAGCAGCAAGGTCGAGGGGGGGAGAGAGACCCAGTACTTC,CASSKVEGGRETQYF
NA,TRBJ2-2,NA,TRBV5-6,TGTGCCAGCACCTCGGACAGCGAGAACACCGGGGAGCTGTTTTTT,CASTSDSENTGELFF
NA,TRBJ1-5,NA,TRBV6-5,TGTGCCAGCAGGGGGGCGGGTAGCAATCAGCCCCAGCATTTT,CASRGAGSNQPQHF
TRBD1,TRBJ1-3,NA,TRBV13,TGTGCCAGCAGCCCTTGGACAGGCTCTGGAAACACCATATATTTT,CASSPWTGSGNTIYF
NA,TRBJ1-2,NA,TRBV29-1,TGCAGCGTTGTTTGGGGTCAGGGTGGCTACACCTTC,CSVVWGQGGYTF
TRBD1,TRBJ2-2,NA,TRBV6-2/TRBV6-3,TGTGCCAGCAGTTCCGAGACAGGGGGCGCCCCCGGGGAGCTGTTTTTT,CASSSETGGAPGELFF